A selection of T cell receptor beta chains follows, all from one sample in a study of blood T cell repertoires in COVID-19. Clones were sequenced by immunoSEQ multiplex PCR, and TCRdb holds only the in-frame ones, with some missing. The sample holds roughly 84,000 clones, 80% seen once. Specimen: peripheral blood. These TCRs come from a woman aged 35 to 49 with active or convalescent COVID-19. Both conserved end residues are part of each CDR3. The D gene is left open where the match is weak. Size values are once, few and many counts, or a class for expanded clones, and some rows have none.

abundance | d_gene | j_gene | v_gene | CDR3aa | CDR3nt
. | . | TRBJ1-3 | TRBV7-9 | CASSLYRAGNTIYF | TGTGCCAGCAGCTTATACAGGGCTGGAAACACCATATATTTT
. | . | TRBJ2-1 | TRBV10-3 | CAIKASIYNEQFF | TGTGCCATCAAGGCTAGCATATACAATGAGCAGTTCTTC
few | TRBD2 | TRBJ2-1 | TRBV2 | CAWSGTSYNEQFF | TGTGCCTGGTCCGGGACTAGCTACAATGAGCAGTTCTTC
. | . | TRBJ1-1 | TRBV27 | CASSLTWTDTEAFF | TGTGCCAGCAGTTTAACGTGGACTGACACTGAAGCTTTCTTT
once | . | TRBJ1-2 | TRBV7-3 | CASSLTRGSSDGYTF | TGTGCCAGCAGCTTAACGCGGGGCAGCTCAGATGGCTACACCTTC
few | . | TRBJ1-1 | TRBV29-1 | CSVEDHQVGRAFF | TGCAGCGTTGAAGATCATCAGGTAGGGAGAGCTTTCTTT
. | TRBD1 | TRBJ2-7 | TRBV5-6 | CASSGQGQDSYEQYF | TGTGCCAGCAGTGGACAGGGTCAGGACTCCTACGAGCAGTACTTC
. | . | TRBJ1-5 | TRBV19 | CASSPGLRQPQHF | TGTGCCAGTAGCCCAGGGTTACGGCAGCCCCAGCATTTT
. | . | TRBJ2-7 | TRBV2 | CASSETGHEQYF | TGTGCCAGCAGTGAAACAGGCCACGAGCAGTACTTC
. | TRBD1 | TRBJ1-5 | TRBV6-5 | CASSPQGALNQPQHF | TGTGCCAGCAGTCCACAGGGGGCCCTCAATCAGCCCCAGCATTTT
. | . | TRBJ1-2 | TRBV5-1 | CASSLVGDGYTF | TGCGCCAGCAGCTTGGTAGGGGATGGCTACACCTTC
. | TRBD1 | TRBJ2-5 | TRBV7-3 | CASSPRQGETQYF | TGTGCCAGCAGCCCGAGACAGGGAGAGACCCAGTACTTC